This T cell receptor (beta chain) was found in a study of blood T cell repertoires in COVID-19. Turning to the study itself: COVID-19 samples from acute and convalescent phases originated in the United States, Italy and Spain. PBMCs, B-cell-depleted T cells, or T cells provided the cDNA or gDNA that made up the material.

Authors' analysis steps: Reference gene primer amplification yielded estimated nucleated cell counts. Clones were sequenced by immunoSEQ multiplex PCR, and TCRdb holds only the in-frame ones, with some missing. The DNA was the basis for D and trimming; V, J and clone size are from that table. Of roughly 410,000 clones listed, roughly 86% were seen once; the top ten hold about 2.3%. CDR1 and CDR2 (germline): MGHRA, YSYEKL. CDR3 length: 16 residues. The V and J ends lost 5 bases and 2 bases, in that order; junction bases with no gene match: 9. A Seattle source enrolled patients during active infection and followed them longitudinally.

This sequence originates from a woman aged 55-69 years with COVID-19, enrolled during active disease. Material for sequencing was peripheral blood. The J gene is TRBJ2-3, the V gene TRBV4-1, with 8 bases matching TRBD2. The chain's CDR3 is CASSKNLAGPTDTQYF. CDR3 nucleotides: TGCGCCAGCAGCAAAAACCTAGCGGGCCCCACAGATACGCAGTATTTT.